One sample yielded the 21 T cell receptor beta chains listed below, sequenced in a study of blood T cell repertoires in COVID-19. The repertoire was sequenced with immunoSEQ multiplex PCR; TCRdb's copy has only in-frame clones and lacks some. The repertoire includes a few hundred thousand clones, 85% to 90% of them detected once, and over 3.5% sits in the top ten. Sequenced material: PBMCs or T cells enriched from blood (not recorded which). The receptors derive from a man aged 25 to 45 who had recovered from COVID-19.

The chain joins TRBV13 to TRBJ2-3; a weak D match, TRBD2 (5 bases). Germline-derived CDR1 and CDR2 are PRHDT and FYEKMQ (reference sequence). CDR3 length equals 17 residues. V was cut by 4 bases and J by 0 bases, with 17 bases left in between. The CDR3 bases are TGTGCCAGCAGCTCGGTTTTGAAGGGCGGGAGCACAGATACGCAGTATTTT. Residues: CASSSVLKGGSTDTQYF.

This clone appeared a few times. The chain uses TRBV7-2 and TRBJ2-7, with 7 bases lining up with TRBD2. The J segment lost 3 bases and the V segment lost 6 bases, leaving 5 bases of the junction unmatched. Per germline, CDR1 SGHTA and CDR2 FQGNSA. The CDR3 is made up of 13 amino acids. CDR3 nucleotides: TGTGCCAGCAGTCGGACTAGGGACTACGAGCAGTACTTC. Amino acids: CASSRTRDYEQYF.

In DNA, the CDR3 is TGTGCCAGCAGCTCCCGACTTTTGGACAGGGCTGGCACCGGGGAGCTGTTTTTT. Residues: CASSSRLLDRAGTGELFF. The chain carries TRBV7-2 and TRBJ2-2; TRBD1 matches at 8 bases. From germline, CDR1 is SGHTA and CDR2 FQGNSA. After removal of 4 bases from V and 4 bases from J, the junction contained 14 bases not matched to a gene. The CDR3 has 18 amino acids.

The chain uses TRBV2 and TRBJ1-3; 9 bases are shared with TRBD1. V lost 5 bases to trimming and J lost 4 bases; unmatched junction nucleotides: 6. CDR3 size: 15 residues. Germline assignment: CDR1 SNHLY and CDR2 FYNNEI. This CDR3 is CASSTEGQGGNTIYF. DNA of the CDR3: TGTGCCAGCAGTACTGAGGGACAGGGAGGAAACACCATATATTTT.

The chain employs TRBV27 and TRBJ2-6; no clear D. The CDR3 covers 15 residues. V was cut by 5 bases and J by 1 base, with 9 bases left in between. Germline V gene sequence: CDR1 MNHEY, CDR2 SMNVEV (reference sequence). For the CDR3, the DNA is TGTGCCAGCAGTCCGTGGCGGTCTGGGGCCAACGTCCTGACTTTC. Its translation: CASSPWRSGANVLTF.

V and J are TRBV7-2 and TRBJ1-6; maybe TRBD1 (5 bases). Germline CDR1 and CDR2: SGHTA and FQGNSA. The V end was cut by 5 bases, the J end by 4 bases, with 15 bases between. CDR3 length: 16 residues. The CDR3 nucleotides read TGTGCCAGCAGCCCGCAGGGCCCCGGGTATAATTCACCCCTCCACTTT. Translation gives CASSPQGPGYNSPLHF. The entire variable domain, with the rest obtained from reference TRBV7-2 and TRBJ1-6, is as follows: GAGVSQSPSNKVTEKGKDVELRCDPISGHTALYWYRQSLGQGLEFLIYFQGNSAPDKSGLPSDRFSAERTGGSVSTLTIQRTQQEDSAVYLCASSPQGPGYNSPLHFGNGTRLTVT.

The chain couples TRBV28 to TRBJ1-2; D is possibly TRBD1 (5 bases). The V gene lost 6 bases and the J gene lost 7 bases, with 12 bases spanning the gap. Per germline, CDR1 MDHEN and CDR2 SYDVKM. This CDR3 is built from 12 residues. This CDR3 reads CASSPPGFGYTF. For the CDR3, the DNA is TGTGCCAGCAGCCCACCAGGGTTTGGCTACACCTTC.

The rearrangement links TRBV7-9 to TRBJ1-4; the D is unclear. V was pared by 1 base and J by 8 bases, with 5 bases between. Per the germline V gene, CDR1 is SEHNR and CDR2 is FQNEAQ (reference sequence). The CDR3 is 12 amino acids. This chain's CDR3 is CASSLGGEKLFF. CDR3 sequence (DNA): TGTGCCAGCAGCTTAGGAGGGGAAAAACTGTTTTTT.

This clone was seen only a few times. This rearrangement joins TRBV15 to TRBJ2-7; D perhaps matches TRBD1 (6 bases). The V and J ends lost 5 bases and 8 bases respectively, with 16 bases between them. The germline CDR1 and CDR2 sequences are LNHNV and YYDKDF (reference sequence). The CDR3 loop spans 13 amino acids. Written as DNA, the CDR3 is TGTGCCACCAGCGGGGGCCTGAGTCGGCAGCAGTACTTC. Translation: CATSGGLSRQQYF.

This rearrangement joins TRBV27 to TRBJ2-1; 15 bases map to TRBD2. The germline CDR1 and CDR2 sequences are MNHEY and SMNVEV (reference sequence). The V segment lost 4 bases and the J segment 8 bases; nucleotides outside the gene matches: 9. CDR3 length: 17 residues. The CDR3 region is CASSSTGLAGGPHEQFF. DNA for the CDR3: TGTGCCAGCAGTTCCACCGGACTAGCGGGGGGGCCACATGAGCAGTTCTTC.

The chain recombines TRBV24-1 with TRBJ1-5, with D possibly matching TRBD1 (5 bases). From germline, CDR1 is KGHDR and CDR2 SFDVKD. The CDR3 totals 15 residues. Trimming took 3 bases from V and 9 from J, leaving 17 bases between them. CDR3 protein: CATSDRDYGGGPQHF. The CDR3 bases are TGTGCCACCAGTGATCGCGATTACGGGGGAGGGCCCCAGCATTTT.

The chain links TRBV28 to TRBJ1-3; D gene ambiguous. This CDR3 contains 13 residues. Trimming stripped 3 bases from V and 0 bases from J, with 3 bases between. Germline V gene sequence: CDR1 MDHEN, CDR2 SYDVKM. CDR3 nucleotides: TGTGCCAGCAGTTTCGGCTCTGGAAACACCATATATTTT. The encoded protein is CASSFGSGNTIYF.

This chain links TRBV19 with TRBJ2-3; 13 positions match TRBD2. V dropped 6 bases and J dropped 6; count of bases not matched to a gene: 9. CDR1 and CDR2 from the germline V gene are LNHDA and SQIVND (reference sequence). The CDR3 extends over 16 amino acids. CDR3 sequence reads: CASRDGGLAGVDTQYF. The CDR3 DNA is TGTGCCAGTAGAGATGGCGGACTAGCGGGAGTCGATACGCAGTATTTT.

The rearrangement uses TRBV18 and TRBJ1-1; 10 nucleotides line up with TRBD1. Germline CDR1 is KGHSH and CDR2 is LQKENI. This CDR3 spans 14 amino acids. V shed 4 bases, J shed 4 bases, and the junction held 3 bases outside the gene matches. The DNA of the CDR3 is TGTGCCAGCTCACTGGGACAGGGGTCCACTGAAGCTTTCTTT. Its protein product is CASSLGQGSTEAFF.

The DNA of the CDR3 is TGTGCCAGCAGTTACGAGGGATTGAAGGCCGGGGAGCTGTTTTTT. Protein product: CASSYEGLKAGELFF. This sequence joins TRBV6-5 and TRBJ2-2, with D possibly TRBD2 on 5 matching bases. The CDR3 covers 15 residues. The V and J ends lost 2 bases and 6 bases respectively, with 13 bases between them. Germline V gene lookup returns CDR1 MNHEY and CDR2 SVGAGI.

The gene calls are TRBV27 and TRBJ2-6, with TRBD2 matching over 14 bases. The CDR3 is 18 residues long. Germline-derived CDR1 and CDR2 are MNHEY and SMNVEV (reference sequence). After removal of 7 bases from V and 2 bases from J, the junction contained 7 bases not matched to a gene. CDR3 loop: CASTTWTSGRTGANVLTF. The CDR3 DNA reads TGTGCCAGCACTACGTGGACTAGCGGGAGGACTGGGGCCAACGTCCTGACTTTC. Looking up the rest from reference TRBV27 and TRBJ2-6 gives the full variable domain: EAQVTQNPRYLITVTGKKLTVTCSQNMNHEYMSWYRQDPGLGLRQIYYSMNVEVTDKGDVPEGYKVSRKEKRNFPLILESPSPNQTSLYFCASTTWTSGRTGANVLTFGAGSRLTVL.

The V gene is TRBV6-5, the J gene TRBJ1-1; 10 bases are shared with TRBD1. Unmatched junction bases numbered 7, after V lost 4 bases and J lost 5 bases. CDR3 length: 15 residues. CDR1 is MNHEY and CDR2 is SVGAGI in the germline V gene. The CDR3: CASSWDRGRETEAFF. CDR3 DNA: TGTGCCAGCAGTTGGGACAGGGGAAGGGAAACTGAAGCTTTCTTT.

This rearrangement joins TRBV5-1 to TRBJ2-3; D perhaps matches TRBD1 (6 bases). The CDR3 extends over 13 amino acids. V lost 4 bases, J lost 5 bases, and 11 bases lay in between. Germline CDR1 and CDR2: SGHRS and YFSETQ. The CDR3 DNA reads as TGCGCCAGCAGCCCCCTAGGGGGAGATACGCAGTATTTT. It codes for CASSPLGGDTQYF.

This chain links TRBV10-3 with TRBJ1-1; no reliable D call. The germline CDR1 and CDR2 sequences are ENHRY and SYGVKD. V lost 8 bases to trimming and J lost 0 bases, with 7 bases between them. CDR3 size: 12 residues. The CDR3 coding sequence is TGTGCCATCCAAGAGTTGAACACTGAAGCTTTCTTT. This encodes CAIQELNTEAFF.

J is TRBJ2-1 and V is TRBV5-1; 7 positions agree with TRBD1. The germline V gene has CDR1 SGHRS and CDR2 YFSETQ. V was pared by 4 bases and J by 5 bases, with 9 bases of the junction left unmatched. This CDR3 spans 15 amino acids. DNA of the CDR3: TGCGCCAGCAGCGGCAGACAGGGCGGAAACAATGAGCAGTTCTTC. It codes for CASSGRQGGNNEQFF.

The rearrangement joins TRBV24-1 to TRBJ2-4; 7 nucleotides align to TRBD1. The CDR3 is made up of 12 amino acids. Germline assignment: CDR1 KGHDR and CDR2 SFDVKD. V was clipped by 10 bases and J by 4 bases; unmatched bases: 3. The CDR3 loop reads CATGTEKNIQYF. In DNA form, the CDR3 reads TGTGCCACAGGGACAGAGAAAAACATTCAGTACTTC.